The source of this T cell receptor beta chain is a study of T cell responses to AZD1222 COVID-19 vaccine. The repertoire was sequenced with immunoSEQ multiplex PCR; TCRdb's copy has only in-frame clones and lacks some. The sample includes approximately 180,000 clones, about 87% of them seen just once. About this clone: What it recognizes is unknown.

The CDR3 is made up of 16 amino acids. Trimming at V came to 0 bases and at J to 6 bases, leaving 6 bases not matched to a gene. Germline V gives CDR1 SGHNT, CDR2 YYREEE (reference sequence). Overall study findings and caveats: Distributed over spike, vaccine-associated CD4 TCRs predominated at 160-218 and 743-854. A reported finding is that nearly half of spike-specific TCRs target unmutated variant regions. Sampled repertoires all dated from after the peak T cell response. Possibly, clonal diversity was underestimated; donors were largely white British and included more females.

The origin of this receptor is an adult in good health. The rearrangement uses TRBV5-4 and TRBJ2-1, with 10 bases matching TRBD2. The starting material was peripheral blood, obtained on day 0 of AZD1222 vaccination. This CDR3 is CASSLEAQRGGNEQFF. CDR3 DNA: TGTGCCAGCAGCTTGGAGGCCCAGCGGGGGGGCAATGAGCAGTTCTTC.